Sequencing of this T cell receptor (beta chain) was carried out in a study of neoadjuvant anti-PD-1 for oral cavity cancer. Across the whole study: Most patients had three to four biweekly doses of 3 mg/kg nivolumab before resection. Patients without progression received a fourth nivolumab dose around day 43, then surgical resection on days 50-56.

These oral cavity squamous cell carcinomas were HPV-negative and locally advanced. No culture or expansion preceded analysis of these blood cells. CDR3 size: 15 residues. The V and J ends lost 3 bases and 5 bases respectively, with 13 bases between them. CDR1 LNHNV and CDR2 YYDKDF come from the germline V gene (reference sequence). The method was immunoSEQ multiplex PCR; TCRdb's version includes in-frame clones alone and lacks a portion of them. The sample consists of fewer than 90,000 clones, roughly 80% of them appearing once. The sample consisted of PBMCs, taken before nivolumab (anti-PD-1) treatment. V is TRBV15 and J is TRBJ1-4; D may be TRBD1 (5 bases). This clonotype was sampled from a person aged 35-80 years with oral cavity squamous cell carcinoma. CDR3 sequence (DNA): TGTGCCACCAGCAGGATAGGGGCGGGAAATGAAAAACTGTTTTTT. Its protein is CATSRIGAGNEKLFF.